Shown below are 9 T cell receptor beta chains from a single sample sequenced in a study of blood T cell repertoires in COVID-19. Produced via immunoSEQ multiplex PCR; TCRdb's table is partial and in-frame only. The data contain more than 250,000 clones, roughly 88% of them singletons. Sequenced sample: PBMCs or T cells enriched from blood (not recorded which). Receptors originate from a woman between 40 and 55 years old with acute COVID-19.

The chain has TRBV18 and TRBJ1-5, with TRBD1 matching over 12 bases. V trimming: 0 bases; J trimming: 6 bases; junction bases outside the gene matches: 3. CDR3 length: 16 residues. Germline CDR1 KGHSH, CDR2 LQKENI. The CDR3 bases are TGTGCCAGCTCACCACCCGGGACAGGGGGCAGTCAGCCCCAGCATTTT. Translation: CASSPPGTGGSQPQHF.

Written as DNA, the CDR3 is TGCAGCGTTGGGGACAGGGGGGATGGCTACACCTTC. It specifies CSVGDRGDGYTF. This chain joins TRBV29-1 and TRBJ1-2; 11 bases are shared with TRBD1. Trimming cost V 4 bases and J 6 bases; bases outside gene matches: 1. CDR1 SQVTM and CDR2 ANQGSEA come from the germline V gene. This CDR3 is built from 12 residues.

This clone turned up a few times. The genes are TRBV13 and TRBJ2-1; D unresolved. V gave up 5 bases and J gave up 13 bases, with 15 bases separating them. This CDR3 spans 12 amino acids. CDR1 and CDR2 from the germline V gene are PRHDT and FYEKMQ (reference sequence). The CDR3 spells CASSTYQHTQFF. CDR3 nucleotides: TGTGCCAGCAGCACATACCAACATACCCAGTTCTTC.

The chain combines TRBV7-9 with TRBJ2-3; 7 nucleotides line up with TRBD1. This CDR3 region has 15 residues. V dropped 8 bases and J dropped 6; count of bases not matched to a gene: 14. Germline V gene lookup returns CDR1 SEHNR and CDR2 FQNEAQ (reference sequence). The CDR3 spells CASDRSGQAVDTQYF. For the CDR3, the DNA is TGTGCCAGCGATCGATCCGGACAGGCCGTGGATACGCAGTATTTT.

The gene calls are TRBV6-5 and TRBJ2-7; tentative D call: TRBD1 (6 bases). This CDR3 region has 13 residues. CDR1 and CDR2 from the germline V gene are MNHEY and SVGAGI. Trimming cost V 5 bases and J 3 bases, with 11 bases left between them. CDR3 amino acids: CASSTRDNYEQYV. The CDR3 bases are TGTGCCAGCAGTACCCGGGACAACTACGAGCAGTACGTC.

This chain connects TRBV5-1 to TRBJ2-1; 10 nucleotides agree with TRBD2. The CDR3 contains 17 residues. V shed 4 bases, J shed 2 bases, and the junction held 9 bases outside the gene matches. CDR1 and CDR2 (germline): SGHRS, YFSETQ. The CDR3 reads CASSMKPSGSPYNEQFF. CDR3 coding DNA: TGCGCCAGCAGCATGAAACCTAGCGGGAGCCCCTACAATGAGCAGTTCTTC. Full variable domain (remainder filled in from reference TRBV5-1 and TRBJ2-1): KAGVTQTPRYLIKTRGQQVTLSCSPISGHRSVSWYQQTPGQGLQFLFEYFSETQRNKGNFPGRFSGRQFSNSRSEMNVSTLELGDSALYLCASSMKPSGSPYNEQFFGPGTRLTVL.

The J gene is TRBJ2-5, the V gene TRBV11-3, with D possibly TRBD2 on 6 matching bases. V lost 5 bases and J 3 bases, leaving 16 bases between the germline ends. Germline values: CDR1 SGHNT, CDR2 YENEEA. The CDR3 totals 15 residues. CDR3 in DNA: TGTGCCAGCAGCCTCCGGGACGGGGGTGAAGAGACCCAGTACTTC. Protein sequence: CASSLRDGGEETQYF.

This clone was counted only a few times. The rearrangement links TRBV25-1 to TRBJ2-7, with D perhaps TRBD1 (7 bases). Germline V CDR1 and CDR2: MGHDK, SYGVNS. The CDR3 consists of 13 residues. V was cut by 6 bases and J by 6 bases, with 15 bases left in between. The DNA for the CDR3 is TGTGCCAGCAGCGGAGGGGGCTCGGTCGAGCAGTACTTC. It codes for CASSGGGSVEQYF.

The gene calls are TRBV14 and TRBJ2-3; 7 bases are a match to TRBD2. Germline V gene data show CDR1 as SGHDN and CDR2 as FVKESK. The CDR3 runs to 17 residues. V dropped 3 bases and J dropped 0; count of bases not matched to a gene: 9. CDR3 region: CASSQGGSYSSTDTQYF. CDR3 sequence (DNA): TGTGCCAGCAGCCAGGGCGGGAGTTATTCTAGCACAGATACGCAGTATTTT.